A selection of T cell receptor beta chains follows, all from one sample in a study of T cells after somatic rescue of genetic block. Libraries were prepared by immunoSEQ multiplex PCR; TCRdb keeps only in-frame clonotypes and omits some of them. The sample contains roughly 65,000 clones, around 93% of which appear only once. Sequencing was done on a sample of peripheral blood mononuclear cells (PBMCs). These TCRs come from a man aged 40-55 years. Each CDR3 is given with its conserved first and last residue. Fields, in order: CDR3 DNA, CDR3 protein, D gene, V gene, J gene, clone size. D genes are given only for firm matches. Some rows mark clone size as missing; the rest say once, few, many or name a class of expanded clone.

CDR3nt: TGTGCCAGCAGCAAGGACAGGGCGGCTCAGCCCCAGCATTTT
CDR3aa: CASSKDRAAQPQHF
d_gene: TRBD1
v_gene: TRBV27
j_gene: TRBJ1-5
abundance: -

CDR3nt: TGCGCCAGCAGTCAATCGACAGGGGCCGGCTACGAGCAGTACTTC
CDR3aa: CASSQSTGAGYEQYF
d_gene: TRBD1
v_gene: TRBV23-1
j_gene: TRBJ2-7
abundance: once

CDR3nt: TGTGCCAGCAGCGTAGGGATAGCGGGAGGGAACAATGAGCAGTTCTTC
CDR3aa: CASSVGIAGGNNEQFF
d_gene: TRBD2
v_gene: TRBV9
j_gene: TRBJ2-1
abundance: -

CDR3nt: TGTGCCAGCAGCTCGGGGGTAGTTATTGAGCAGTTCTTC
CDR3aa: CASSSGVVIEQFF
d_gene: -
v_gene: TRBV7-2
j_gene: TRBJ2-1
abundance: few

CDR3nt: TGTGCCAGCAGCCAGGGACTAGCGGGAGTTCGCGTCAATGAGCAGTTCTTC
CDR3aa: CASSQGLAGVRVNEQFF
d_gene: TRBD2
v_gene: TRBV5-5
j_gene: TRBJ2-1
abundance: -

CDR3nt: TGTGCCAGCTCACCTGGCAGGGTTGGTGGTGGCTACACCTTC
CDR3aa: CASSPGRVGGGYTF
d_gene: -
v_gene: TRBV18
j_gene: TRBJ1-2
abundance: -

CDR3nt: TGTGCCAGTAAGGGGCTAGCGGACTACAATGAGCAGTTCTTC
CDR3aa: CASKGLADYNEQFF
d_gene: TRBD2
v_gene: TRBV19
j_gene: TRBJ2-1
abundance: -

CDR3nt: TGTGCCAGCAGTCCGACTAAGACAGGGGTAGGCTACACCTTC
CDR3aa: CASSPTKTGVGYTF
d_gene: TRBD1
v_gene: TRBV6-1
j_gene: TRBJ1-2
abundance: -

CDR3nt: TGCGCCAGCAGCCAACTAGCGGGAGGTTCCTACAATGAGCAGTTCTTC
CDR3aa: CASSQLAGGSYNEQFF
d_gene: TRBD2
v_gene: TRBV4-1
j_gene: TRBJ2-1
abundance: -

CDR3nt: TGTGCCAGTAGTATAAAGGGACAGGGGGCCACCGGGGAGCTGTTTTTT
CDR3aa: CASSIKGQGATGELFF
d_gene: TRBD1
v_gene: TRBV19
j_gene: TRBJ2-2
abundance: -

CDR3nt: TGTGCCAGCAGCTTCGGGGCGGGAGGGCCCAACGAGCAGTACTTC
CDR3aa: CASSFGAGGPNEQYF
d_gene: TRBD2
v_gene: TRBV7-6
j_gene: TRBJ2-7
abundance: -

CDR3nt: TGTGCCAGCAGCTTGGGCTTTTCCTCCTTCTTT
CDR3aa: CASSLGFSSFF
d_gene: -
v_gene: TRBV5-8
j_gene: TRBJ1-1
abundance: once

CDR3nt: TGTGCCAGCAGTTATCCCGGAACTGATGAAGCTTTCTTT
CDR3aa: CASSYPGTDEAFF
d_gene: -
v_gene: TRBV6-5
j_gene: TRBJ1-1
abundance: -

CDR3nt: TGTGCCAGCAGCGACAGGGTGGCGGAGACCCAGTACTTC
CDR3aa: CASSDRVAETQYF
d_gene: TRBD1
v_gene: TRBV28
j_gene: TRBJ2-5
abundance: once